Below, 29 T cell receptor beta chains from the same sample are listed, as sequenced in a study of T cell clonality in common variable immunodeficiency. Data came from immunoSEQ multiplex PCR; TCRdb stores just in-frame clones and leaves some out. This sample carries tens of thousands of clones, none of them present only once. The specimen sequenced was peripheral blood mononuclear cells. These receptors all come from a person aged 18 to 70 in good health.

This clone was counted many times. The CDR3 region is CASSPGQINEKLFF. The CDR3 DNA, read in part, is TGTGCCAGCAGCCCGGGACAGATAAATGAAAAA. V usage is TRBV7-9 and J usage is TRBJ1-4, with 7 positions matching TRBD1. The DNA ends 3 residues before the CDR3 does, and the rest of the CDR3 is filled in from the germline J gene. Germline values: CDR1 SEHNR, CDR2 FQNEAQ (reference sequence). V lost 5 bases, J lost 5 bases, and 5 bases stayed unmatched. There are 14 residues in the CDR3. The full variable domain, with the rest looked up from reference TRBV7-9 and TRBJ1-4, is DTGVSQNPRHKITKRGQNVTFRCDPISEHNRLYWYRQTLGQGPEFLTYFQNEAQLEKSRLLSDRFSAERPKGSFSTLEIQRTEQGDSAMYLCASSPGQINEKLFFGSGTQLSVL.

This clone was seen only a few times. The read gets to within 3 residues of the CDR3 end, and the germline J gene fills in the rest. The chain carries TRBV18 and TRBJ2-7; 10 bases are shared with TRBD1. V was pared by 3 bases and J by 4 bases, with 3 bases of the junction left unmatched. Germline CDR1 reads KGHSH; CDR2 reads LQKENI. The CDR3 is 14 residues long. CDR3 residues: CASSPPGQGYEQYF. CDR3 DNA (partial): TGTGCCAGCTCACCGCCGGGACAGGGGTACGAG.

In this sample, this clone turned up many times. Coverage ceases 3 residues before the CDR3 finishes, and the germline J gene fills in the end. The chain recombines TRBV5-4 with TRBJ2-6; D is perhaps TRBD1 (6 bases). Trimming removed 5 bases from V and 2 bases from J, with 11 bases in between. CDR1 and CDR2 from the germline V gene are SGHNT and YYREEE (reference sequence). The CDR3 loop spans 15 amino acids. The part of the CDR3 DNA that was read is TGTGCCAGCAGTCACAGGGTAACTGGGGCCAACGTC. Residues: CASSHRVTGANV. The full-length CDR3 reads as CASSHRVTGANVLTF.

This clone showed up many times. The CDR3 end lies 3 residues beyond the end of the read and is filled in from the germline J gene. The J gene is TRBJ1-1, the V gene TRBV7-2; 7 bases are a match to TRBD1. CDR1 SGHTA and CDR2 FQGNSA come from the germline V gene. The length of the CDR3 is 14 residues. The CDR3 bases that were read are TGTGCCAGCAGCTTGAGGGGTCAGGGGGTGGTG. Translated, it gives CASSLRGQGVV. The entire CDR3 reads CASSLRGQGVVAFF.

A note on this clone: The read terminates 3 residues ahead of where the CDR3 ends, so the germline J gene completes it. The genes are TRBV18 and TRBJ1-1; tentative D call: TRBD1 (5 bases). Germline assignment: CDR1 KGHSH and CDR2 LQKENI. The CDR3 contains 13 residues. V was clipped by 3 bases and J by 3 bases, with 8 bases between them. The CDR3 here is CASSPRGDTEAFF. The CDR3 DNA, read in part, is TGTGCCAGCTCACCGAGAGGGGACACTGAA. The whole variable domain, filled in from reference TRBV18 and TRBJ1-1, reads NAGVMQNPRHLVRRRGQEARLRCSPMKGHSHVYWYRQLPEEGLKFMVYLQKENIIDESGMPKERFSAEFPKEGPSILRIQQVVRGDSAAYFCASSPRGDTEAFFGQGTRLTVV.

This clone was detected many times. The read halts 3 residues ahead of the CDR3 end, with the missing end drawn from the germline J gene. The genes are TRBV9 and TRBJ2-7, with 10 bases identical to TRBD2. CDR3 length: 19 residues. V lost 1 base and J lost 2; bases outside the gene matches: 15. Looked up from germline, CDR1 is SGDLS and CDR2 is YYNGEE. CDR3: CASSVSWTSGFHNTYEQYF. The sequenced CDR3 bases are TGTGCCAGCAGCGTAAGTTGGACTAGCGGCTTCCATAACACCTACGAG.

Many counts were recorded for this clone. The read halts 3 residues ahead of the CDR3 end, with the missing end drawn from the germline J gene. The rearrangement uses TRBV20-1 and TRBJ1-4; TRBD1 is a possible D gene (5 bases). Trimming pared 6 bases from V and 6 bases from J, leaving 14 bases between. CDR1 is DFQATT and CDR2 is SNEGSKA in the germline V gene (reference sequence). The CDR3 is 13 residues long. The covered CDR3 bases are TGCAGTGCCCGAGAGGGGCCTTATGAAAAA. Its protein is CSAREGPYEK. The entire CDR3 protein is CSAREGPYEKLFF.

This clone was seen at least ten times. The CDR3 DNA, read in part, is TGCAGTGCTAGAGATGATCTAGCGAACCAAGAGACC. This translates into CSARDDLANQET. The full CDR3 sequence reads CSARDDLANQETQYF. The rearrangement links TRBV20-1 to TRBJ2-5; maybe TRBD2 (6 bases). The CDR3 is cut off 3 residues early in the read; its end comes from the germline J gene. Germline-derived CDR1 and CDR2 are DFQATT and SNEGSKA (reference sequence). V lost 0 bases and J lost 0, with 11 bases in between. The CDR3 has 15 residues.

This clone was counted at least ten times. The CDR3 extends 3 residues past the end of the read, so its final part is completed from the germline J gene. The rearrangement uses TRBV20-1 and TRBJ2-1; tentatively, D is TRBD1 (6 bases). Trimming left V 0 bases short and J 1 base short, with 13 bases between. CDR3 length equals 16 residues. The germline gives CDR1 DFQATT, CDR2 SNEGSKA (reference sequence). CDR3 protein: CSARDKGEWSYNEQFF. Partial CDR3 DNA: TGCAGTGCTAGAGATAAGGGGGAATGGTCCTACAATGAG.

This clone was counted at least ten times. The CDR3 is cut off 3 residues early in the read; its end comes from the germline J gene. This chain joins TRBV2 and TRBJ2-1; 11 nucleotides agree with TRBD2. V gave up 5 bases and J gave up 5 bases; unmatched junction bases: 2. There are 14 residues in the CDR3. Germline V gives CDR1 SNHLY, CDR2 FYNNEI. CDR3 sequence reads: CASSPTSGNNEQFF. The sequenced CDR3 bases are TGTGCCAGCAGTCCGACTAGCGGGAACAATGAG. The full variable domain, with the rest looked up from reference TRBV2 and TRBJ2-1, is EPEVTQTPSHQVTQMGQEVILRCVPISNHLYFYWYRQILGQKVEFLVSFYNNEISEKSEIFDDQFSVERPDGSNFTLKIRSTKLEDSAMYFCASSPTSGNNEQFFGPGTRLTVL.

This clone came up many times. The CDR3 extends 3 residues past the end of the read, so its final part is completed from the germline J gene. This chain uses TRBV5-1 with TRBJ1-2; D might be TRBD1 (6 bases). Germline loops: CDR1 SGHRS, CDR2 YFSETQ. V lost 4 bases to trimming and J lost 4 bases, with 14 bases between them. CDR3 length equals 14 residues. CDR3 bases read: TGCGCCAGCAGCGAAAGGACAGACCTCTATGGC. Translation: CASSERTDLYG. The entire CDR3 protein reads CASSERTDLYGYTF.

In this sample, this clone turned up many times. The read gets to within 3 residues of the CDR3 end, and the germline J gene fills in the rest. The V call is TRBV6-1, the J call TRBJ1-1; D is uncertain. The CDR3 covers 15 residues. V was clipped by 0 bases and J by 1 base, with 9 bases between them. Germline CDR1 is MNHNS and CDR2 is SASEGT. The CDR3: CASSEAGLWNTEAFF. CDR3 DNA (partial): TGTGCCAGCAGTGAAGCAGGGTTATGGAACACTGAA.

This clone was counted ten times or more. With the read ending 3 residues before the CDR3 end, the germline J gene is used to fill in that end. The chain uses TRBV4-2 and TRBJ1-2; maybe TRBD1 (5 bases). V shed 0 bases and J shed 2 bases, with 13 bases lying between them. Germline lookup yields CDR1 LGHNA and CDR2 YNFKEQ. CDR3 length: 16 residues. Here the CDR3 reads CASSQEERGRNYGYTF. CDR3 bases read: TGTGCCAGCAGCCAAGAAGAGAGGGGTCGAAACTATGGC.

This clone was counted ten times or more. The CDR3 end is not reached by the read, which stops 3 residues before it; the germline J gene fills it in. This rearrangement joins TRBV28 to TRBJ2-5, with 8 bases aligning to TRBD1. Germline loops: CDR1 MDHEN, CDR2 SYDVKM. This CDR3 spans 14 amino acids. V lost 7 bases and J lost 5; bases outside the gene matches: 9. CDR3 amino acids: CASKPAGGDETQYF. CDR3 bases read: TGTGCCAGCAAGCCGGCAGGGGGCGATGAGACC.

This clone was counted many times. The CDR3 end falls 3 residues outside the read, so it is completed with the germline J gene. The chain is built from TRBV7-3 and TRBJ2-3; D is perhaps TRBD1 or TRBD2 (5 bases each). The V gene's germline CDR1 is SGHTA and CDR2 FQGTGA. The germline V and J ends were trimmed by 4 bases and 5 bases, with 10 bases remaining between them. This CDR3 is built from 13 residues. Incomplete CDR3 DNA: TGTGCCAGCAGCTCGACGAGGGGAGATACG. Its protein is CASSSTRGDT. The CDR3 as a whole reads CASSSTRGDTQYF.

This clone was seen ten or more times. The read finishes 3 residues shy of the CDR3 end, and the germline J gene is used to complete it. V is TRBV5-1 and J is TRBJ1-4; TRBD1 agrees at 8 bases. V was pared by 8 bases and J by 6 bases, with 9 bases of the junction left unmatched. The CDR3 spans 14 residues. Germline lookup yields CDR1 SGHRS and CDR2 YFSETQ. The part of the CDR3 DNA that was read is TGCGCCAGTAAGACAGGGGAGGAGTATGAAAAA. Residues: CASKTGEEYEK. The whole CDR3 sequence is CASKTGEEYEKLFF.

This clone showed up many times. The sequence runs out 3 residues before the end of the CDR3; the remainder is reconstructed from the germline J gene. V is TRBV20-1 and J is TRBJ2-1, with 7 bases that match TRBD1. Germline trimming cut 3 bases from V and 9 bases from J; bases unmatched to any gene: 11. This CDR3 is 14 amino acids long. CDR1 and CDR2 (germline): DFQATT, SNEGSKA (reference sequence). This CDR3 reads CSARLQGLVGEQFF. CDR3 DNA (partial): TGCAGTGCTAGGTTACAGGGGTTGGTAGGTGAG.

This clone was detected ten times or more. The CDR3 end falls 3 residues outside the read, so it is completed with the germline J gene. This chain connects TRBV14 to TRBJ2-7; 7 bases match TRBD2. The CDR3 has 14 amino acids. Germline V gene sequence: CDR1 SGHDN, CDR2 FVKESK. The trim removed 5 bases at V and 0 bases at J, leaving 4 bases unmatched. The chain's CDR3 is CASSWASGSYEQYF. CDR3 DNA, as far as it was read: TGTGCCAGCAGCTGGGCTAGCGGCTCCTACGAG.

The sequenced part of the CDR3 DNA is TGTGCCAGCAGCTTTCAGCGGGAGGTTGAG. Protein: CASSFQREVE. The full CDR3 reads CASSFQREVEQFF. This sequence joins TRBV7-2 and TRBJ2-1, with 9 bases lining up with TRBD2. Sequencing ends 3 residues short of the CDR3 end; the germline J gene provides the rest. This CDR3 has 13 amino acids. Germline V gives CDR1 SGHTA, CDR2 FQGNSA. V shed 3 bases, J shed 9 bases, and the junction held 3 bases outside the gene matches.

This clone was counted many times. With the read ending 3 residues before the CDR3 end, the germline J gene is used to fill in that end. The chain joins TRBV14 to TRBJ1-1, with 7 bases aligning to TRBD1. V shed 1 base, J shed 4 bases, and the junction held 3 bases outside the gene matches. Germline loops: CDR1 SGHDN, CDR2 FVKESK. This CDR3 comprises 14 residues. The CDR3: CASSQVGTATEAFF. The sequenced part of the CDR3 DNA is TGTGCCAGCAGCCAAGTGGGGACAGCCACTGAA.

There are many counts of this clone. The read comes to an end 3 residues before the CDR3 does, leaving the germline J gene to fill in the end. V and J are TRBV5-1 and TRBJ2-7; TRBD2 matches at 9 bases. V gave up 3 bases and J gave up 3 bases; unmatched junction bases: 7. Germline V gene sequence: CDR1 SGHRS, CDR2 YFSETQ. CDR3 length: 15 amino acids. CDR3 residues: CASSWTVAGVYEQYF. CDR3 DNA, as far as it was read: TGCGCCAGCAGCTGGACTGTAGCGGGAGTCTACGAG.

This clone was detected many times. The read terminates 3 residues before the CDR3 end, so the remaining end is supplied by the germline J gene. The chain links TRBV19 to TRBJ2-7, with D possibly TRBD1 on 6 matching bases. Per germline, CDR1 LNHDA and CDR2 SQIVND (reference sequence). The CDR3 is 13 amino acids. V gave up 1 base and J gave up 3 bases, with 7 bases separating them. This CDR3 is CASSIGRGYEQYF. The covered CDR3 bases are TGTGCCAGTAGTATAGGCAGGGGCTACGAG.

In its sample, this clone was seen many times. The CDR3 end lies 3 residues beyond the end of the read and is filled in from the germline J gene. The chain uses TRBV7-8 and TRBJ2-7; tentatively, D is TRBD2 (5 bases). This CDR3 comprises 15 residues. Trimming removed 5 bases at V and 2 bases at J, with 16 bases between. From germline, CDR1 is SGHVS and CDR2 FQNEAQ. CDR3 protein: CASSPKGLLTYEQYF. CDR3 DNA (partial): TGTGCCAGCAGCCCAAAAGGACTTCTGACCTACGAG.

This clone was picked up many times. The read stops 3 residues short of the end of the CDR3; the missing end is completed from the germline J gene. V usage is TRBV13 and J usage is TRBJ2-7, with 9 bases that match TRBD1. With 3 bases clipped from V and 6 bases from J, the junction kept 9 bases outside the gene matches. The CDR3 extends over 15 amino acids. Germline CDR1 is PRHDT and CDR2 is FYEKMQ (reference sequence). CDR3 DNA (partial): TGTGCCAGCAGCTTGGAGGGACAGGGAGGGGGCGAG. Amino acid sequence: CASSLEGQGGGE. The full-length CDR3 reads as CASSLEGQGGGEQYF.

At least ten counts were recorded for this clone. The read falls 3 residues short of the CDR3 end, and the missing part is taken from the germline J gene. The chain recombines TRBV5-1 with TRBJ1-3, with 7 bases lining up with TRBD1. CDR3 size: 15 residues. J was trimmed by 6 bases and V by 2 bases; bases with no gene match: 8. The V gene's germline CDR1 is SGHRS and CDR2 YFSETQ. CDR3 sequence reads: CASSLSRGLENTIYF. CDR3 DNA, as far as it was read: TGCGCCAGCAGCTTAAGCAGGGGGTTGGAAAACACC.

In this sample, this clone turned up many times. The CDR3 end lies 3 residues beyond the end of the read and is filled in from the germline J gene. The V gene is TRBV20-1, the J gene TRBJ2-7; 8 nucleotides align to TRBD2. Germline loops: CDR1 DFQATT, CDR2 SNEGSKA (reference sequence). The CDR3 extends over 15 amino acids. The V and J ends lost 6 bases and 0 bases, in that order; junction bases with no gene match: 10. The DNA read from the CDR3 is TGCAGTGCAACCCCCCCCCTAGCGGGCTCCTACGAG. This gives the protein CSATPPLAGSYE. In full, the CDR3 reads CSATPPLAGSYEQYF.

This clone was counted at least ten times. CDR3 region: CASIRTSGSQADTQYF. CDR3 DNA, as far as it was read: TGTGCCAGCATTAGGACTAGCGGGAGTCAGGCAGATACG. The V call is TRBV12-3 or TRBV12-4, the J call TRBJ2-3; TRBD2 matches at 13 bases. Read data end 3 residues before the CDR3 end; the end is taken from the germline J gene. The ends lost 7 bases at V and 4 bases at J; junction bases unmatched: 8. CDR3 length: 16 residues.

At least ten counts were recorded for this clone. Read data end 3 residues before the CDR3 end; the end is taken from the germline J gene. The V call is TRBV20-1, the J call TRBJ2-1, with 11 bases matching TRBD1. Germline loops: CDR1 DFQATT, CDR2 SNEGSKA (reference sequence). After removal of 6 bases from V and 7 bases from J, the junction contained 11 bases not matched to a gene. The CDR3 consists of 15 residues. The CDR3 here is CSALPGGDRGNEQFF. Partial CDR3 DNA: TGCAGTGCCCTCCCTGGAGGGGACAGGGGGAATGAG.

This clone was found many times. The read terminates 3 residues before the CDR3 end, so the remaining end is supplied by the germline J gene. The V gene is TRBV7-3, the J gene TRBJ1-2; the D gene is possibly TRBD1 (6 bases). The CDR3 is 14 residues long. Germline CDR1 is SGHTA and CDR2 is FQGTGA. Partial CDR3 DNA: TGTGCCAGCAGCTTAACCGCCGGGACACAGGGC. Amino acids: CASSLTAGTQG. The entire CDR3 is CASSLTAGTQGYTF.